What follows are 23 T cell receptor beta chains derived from one specimen sequenced in a study of shared clonotypes between healthy human individuals. Profiling relied on immunoSEQ multiplex PCR, and the TCRdb table lists in-frame clones only, not all of them. Among a few million clones listed, 92% were seen once. What was sequenced was naive CD4+ T cells from PBMCs. Noted subset: CD45RA+ positively selected. The receptors shown here come from a man aged 18 to 29 in good health. Some clones in this sample may be carry-over from other donors' samples.

This sequence joins TRBV5-1 and TRBJ2-1, with D maybe TRBD1 (6 bases). V shed 9 bases and J shed 4 bases, with 17 bases lying between them. Germline V gene data show CDR1 as SGHRS and CDR2 as YFSETQ. The CDR3 covers 14 residues. CDR3 nucleotides: TGCGCCACCACCTTGGGGGACACGTACAATGAGCAGTTCTTC. It codes for CATTLGDTYNEQFF.

The count of this clone is one. The V call is TRBV28, the J call TRBJ2-1, with TRBD2 identical over 8 bases. This CDR3 spans 15 amino acids. The V gene end was trimmed by 7 bases and the J gene end by 2 bases; junction bases not matched to a gene: 7. CDR1 MDHEN and CDR2 SYDVKM come from the germline V gene. The CDR3 DNA reads TGTGCCAGCACCGAAAGCGGGGGAACCTACAATGAGCAGTTCTTC. Amino acid sequence: CASTESGGTYNEQFF. The entire variable domain, with the rest obtained from reference TRBV28 and TRBJ2-1, is as follows: DVKVTQSSRYLVKRTGEKVFLECVQDMDHENMFWYRQDPGLGLRLIYFSYDVKMKEKGDIPEGYSVSREKKERFSLILESASTNQTSMYLCASTESGGTYNEQFFGPGTRLTVL.

The rearrangement joins TRBV15 to TRBJ2-5; 12 nucleotides align to TRBD2. The V gene's germline CDR1 is LNHNV and CDR2 YYDKDF (reference sequence). The CDR3 spans 15 residues. V trimming: 6 bases; J trimming: 2 bases; junction bases outside the gene matches: 4. This CDR3 reads CATSSGLAGQETQYF. CDR3 nucleotides: TGTGCCACCAGTTCCGGACTAGCGGGACAAGAGACCCAGTACTTC.

This clone occurred a few times. The chain combines TRBV9 with TRBJ1-5; no clear D. The germline gives CDR1 SGDLS, CDR2 YYNGEE. The CDR3 extends over 14 amino acids. V was pared by 5 bases and J by 5 bases, with 14 bases between. DNA for the CDR3: TGTGCCAGCAGTCGAAGTACCACAGATCAGCCCCAGCATTTT. This translates into CASSRSTTDQPQHF. Complete variable domain (other parts from reference TRBV9 and TRBJ1-5): DSGVTQTPKHLITATGQRVTLRCSPRSGDLSVYWYQQSLDQGLQFLIQYYNGEERAKGNILERFSAQQFPDLHSELNLSSLELGDSALYFCASSRSTTDQPQHFGDGTRLSIL.

The chain has TRBV5-1 and TRBJ2-5; D not resolved. Trimming stripped 2 bases from V and 4 bases from J, with 12 bases between. CDR1 is SGHRS and CDR2 is YFSETQ in the germline V gene. The length of the CDR3 is 14 residues. In DNA form, the CDR3 reads TGCGCCAGCAGCTTCTCGGATGCCAGAGAGACCCAGTACTTC. Its translation is CASSFSDARETQYF.

The chain carries TRBV19 and TRBJ1-4; TRBD1 might be the D (6 bases). Germline V gene data show CDR1 as LNHDA and CDR2 as SQIVND (reference sequence). Trimming pared 4 bases from V and 0 bases from J, leaving 12 bases between. The CDR3 has 16 amino acids. CDR3: CASSTTGLATNEKLFF. In DNA, the CDR3 is TGTGCCAGTAGTACTACAGGGTTAGCAACTAATGAAAAACTGTTTTTT.

The V and J genes are TRBV7-9 and TRBJ1-4; D unclear. V lost 0 bases and J lost 4, with 6 bases in between. Germline-derived CDR1 and CDR2 are SEHNR and FQNEAQ (reference sequence). CDR3 length: 14 amino acids. Here the CDR3 DNA reads TGTGCCAGCAGCTTAGCCGGGAATAATGAAAAACTGTTTTTT. Its protein product is CASSLAGNNEKLFF. Supplemented by reference TRBV7-9 and TRBJ1-4, the full variable domain reads DTGVSQNPRHKITKRGQNVTFRCDPISEHNRLYWYRQTLGQGPEFLTYFQNEAQLEKSRLLSDRFSAERPKGSFSTLEIQRTEQGDSAMYLCASSLAGNNEKLFFGSGTQLSVL.

J is TRBJ1-4 and V is TRBV5-1, with D possibly TRBD1 on 5 matching bases. Germline lookup yields CDR1 SGHRS and CDR2 YFSETQ. With 3 bases removed from V and 7 bases from J, the gap between germline ends came to 16 bases. The CDR3 has 15 residues. CDR3 DNA sequence: TGCGCCAGCAGCTCTACAGCCCTGGGGGGTGAAAAACTGTTTTTT. Its translation: CASSSTALGGEKLFF.

A word on this clone: This CDR3 is also generated by other DNA sequences in the sample. The CDR3 DNA reads as TGTGCCAGCAGCTTAGGCCGTAGCACAGATACGCAGTATTTT. The encoded protein is CASSLGRSTDTQYF. The V and J genes are TRBV11-3 and TRBJ2-3; no clear D. Germline loops: CDR1 SGHNT, CDR2 YENEEA. This CDR3 is built from 14 residues. Trimming removed 1 base from V and 0 bases from J, with 5 bases in between.

Details on this clone: This specimen includes other DNA sequences encoding the same CDR3. The CDR3 DNA reads TGTGCCAGCTCACCGGGACAGGGGGCTGCCGGGGAGCTGTTTTTT. Protein sequence: CASSPGQGAAGELFF. This chain joins TRBV18 and TRBJ2-2, with TRBD1 matching over 12 bases. Germline lookup yields CDR1 KGHSH and CDR2 LQKENI. V was clipped by 3 bases and J by 6 bases; unmatched bases: 2. This CDR3 has 15 residues.

The chain links TRBV30 to TRBJ1-5; TRBD1 matches at 7 bases. The CDR3 consists of 18 residues. CDR1 GTSNPN and CDR2 SVGIG come from the germline V gene (reference sequence). Losses at the gene ends were 0 bases for V and 4 bases for J; bases not matched to a gene: 15. Here the CDR3 DNA reads TGTGCCTGGAGTGTTAGGGCAGGGGGAATACCAAGAAATCAGCCCCAGCATTTT. It is translated as CAWSVRAGGIPRNQPQHF.

The chain has TRBV5-1 and TRBJ2-2; tentatively, D is TRBD1 (5 bases). V was shortened by 2 bases and J by 4 bases, with 9 bases between the two germline ends. Germline assignment: CDR1 SGHRS and CDR2 YFSETQ. The CDR3 runs 14 residues. DNA of the CDR3: TGCGCCAGCAGCTTAATCCAGGGCACCGGGGAGCTGTTTTTT. This gives the protein CASSLIQGTGELFF.

The rearrangement links TRBV19 to TRBJ1-5; D remains unclear. Germline CDR1 LNHDA, CDR2 SQIVND (reference sequence). Trimming took off 8 bases at V and 0 bases at J, with 32 bases between the two ends. This CDR3 spans 21 amino acids. The CDR3 DNA reads as TGTGCCAGTTCCATTTTATCCCCTCCTGCGGAAATATCCTATAGCAATCAGCCCCAGCATTTT. Translated, it gives CASSILSPPAEISYSNQPQHF.

This clone was seen a single time. The chain couples TRBV28 to TRBJ2-2; D might be TRBD1 (5 bases). Trimming removed 7 bases at V and 0 bases at J, with 15 bases between. The length of the CDR3 is 16 residues. Germline-derived CDR1 and CDR2 are MDHEN and SYDVKM. CDR3 residues: CASTAQGLANTGELFF. The CDR3 DNA is TGTGCCAGCACCGCCCAGGGATTGGCGAACACCGGGGAGCTGTTTTTT.

The rearrangement links TRBV6-1 to TRBJ2-7; D uncertain. Germline V gives CDR1 MNHNS, CDR2 SASEGT. This CDR3 is built from 14 residues. The V gene lost 1 base and the J gene lost 2 bases, with 9 bases spanning the gap. DNA for the CDR3: TGTGCCAGCAGTGAAGTAGCACTTACCTACGAGCAGTACTTC. Translation gives CASSEVALTYEQYF.

To note about this clone: The sample carries other DNA sequences with the same CDR3. The chain couples TRBV2 to TRBJ1-1; D might be TRBD1 (6 bases). Trimming took off 4 bases at V and 0 bases at J, with 6 bases between the two ends. This CDR3 has 13 residues. Germline loops: CDR1 SNHLY, CDR2 FYNNEI. CDR3 bases: TGTGCCAGCAGTGGGGGGCTGAACACTGAAGCTTTCTTT. It translates to CASSGGLNTEAFF.

The chain employs TRBV9 and TRBJ2-2; 8 bases align to TRBD2. With 0 bases clipped from V and 8 bases from J, the junction kept 6 bases outside the gene matches. CDR1 is SGDLS and CDR2 is YYNGEE in the germline V gene. This CDR3 is built from 15 residues. The CDR3 loop reads CASSVGREGLGELFF. CDR3 bases: TGTGCCAGCAGCGTAGGACGGGAGGGCCTAGGGGAGCTGTTTTTT.

The chain has TRBV11-2 and TRBJ2-3; 7 positions agree with TRBD2. J gave up 4 bases and V 1 base, and 8 bases lay outside the gene matches. Germline CDR1 reads SGHAT; CDR2 reads FQNNGV. The CDR3 is 16 residues long. CDR3 in amino acids: CASSLVAGAVADTQYF. DNA for the CDR3: TGTGCCAGCAGCTTAGTTGCGGGAGCAGTGGCAGATACGCAGTATTTT.

The chain uses TRBV30 and TRBJ1-2, with D tentatively TRBD1 (5 bases). This CDR3 is built from 14 residues. Germline V gene lookup returns CDR1 GTSNPN and CDR2 SVGIG (reference sequence). V lost 7 bases and J 2 bases, leaving 17 bases between the germline ends. The CDR3 reads CASKPPGGNYGYTF. CDR3 nucleotides: TGTGCCTCTAAACCCCCCGGGGGGAACTATGGCTACACCTTC.

The V call is TRBV7-2, the J call TRBJ2-7; the match to TRBD2 covers 7 bases. CDR1 SGHTA and CDR2 FQGNSA come from the germline V gene. Germline trimming cut 2 bases from V and 9 bases from J; bases unmatched to any gene: 16. The CDR3 runs 16 residues. CDR3 in DNA: TGTGCCAGCAGCTTATCCTCGGACTACCAGCCGGGGGGGCAGTACTTC. Translation: CASSLSSDYQPGGQYF.

J is TRBJ1-5 and V is TRBV6-4; TRBD1 aligns across 7 bases. The V gene's germline CDR1 is MRHNA and CDR2 SNTAGT. The V and J ends lost 6 bases and 0 bases, in that order; junction bases with no gene match: 17. This CDR3 has 19 residues. In DNA, the CDR3 is TGTGCCAGCAGGACCGCGGGCCACAGGGGAGCTTGTAGCAATCAGCCCCAGCATTTT. This codes for CASRTAGHRGACSNQPQHF.

The rearrangement joins TRBV10-3 to TRBJ1-2; no firm D call. CDR3 length: 13 amino acids. Germline V gene sequence: CDR1 ENHRY, CDR2 SYGVKD. Trimming removed 4 bases at V and 5 bases at J, with 11 bases between. In nucleotides, the CDR3 is TGTGCCATCAGTGGGACCGAGCTGTATGGCTACACCTTC. Translating gives CAISGTELYGYTF.

This clone was seen just once. The chain joins TRBV29-1 to TRBJ1-2, with 9 positions matching TRBD1. The CDR3 extends over 15 amino acids. With 5 bases clipped from V and 4 bases from J, the junction kept 11 bases outside the gene matches. Germline CDR1 is SQVTM and CDR2 is ANQGSEA. CDR3 protein: CSVRNRGQGGYGYTF. CDR3 DNA sequence: TGCAGCGTTCGGAACAGGGGGCAAGGTGGCTATGGCTACACCTTC. Full variable domain (remainder filled in from reference TRBV29-1 and TRBJ1-2): SAVISQKPSRDICQRGTSLTIQCQVDSQVTMMFWYRQQPGQSLTLIATANQGSEATYESGFVIDKFPISRPNLTFSTLTVSNMSPEDSSIYLCSVRNRGQGGYGYTFGSGTRLTVV.